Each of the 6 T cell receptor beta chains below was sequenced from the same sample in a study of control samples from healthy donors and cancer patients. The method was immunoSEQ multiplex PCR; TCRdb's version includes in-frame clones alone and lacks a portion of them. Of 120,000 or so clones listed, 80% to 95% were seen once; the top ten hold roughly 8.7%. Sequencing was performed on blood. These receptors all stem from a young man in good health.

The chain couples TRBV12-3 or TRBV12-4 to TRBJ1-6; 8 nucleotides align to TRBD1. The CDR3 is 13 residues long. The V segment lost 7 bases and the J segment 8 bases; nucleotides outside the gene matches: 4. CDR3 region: CASKTGGHSPLHF. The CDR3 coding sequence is TGTGCCAGCAAAACAGGGGGGCATTCACCCCTCCACTTT.

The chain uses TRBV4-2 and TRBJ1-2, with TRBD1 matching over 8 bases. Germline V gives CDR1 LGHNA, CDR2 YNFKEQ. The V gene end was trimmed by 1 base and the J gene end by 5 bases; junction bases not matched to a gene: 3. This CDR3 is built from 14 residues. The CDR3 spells CASSQATGGYGYTF. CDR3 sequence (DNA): TGTGCCAGCAGCCAAGCAACAGGGGGTTATGGCTACACCTTC.

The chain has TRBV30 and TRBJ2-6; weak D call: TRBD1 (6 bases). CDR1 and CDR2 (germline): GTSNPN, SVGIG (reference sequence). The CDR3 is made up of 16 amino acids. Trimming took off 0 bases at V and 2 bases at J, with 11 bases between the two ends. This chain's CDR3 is CAWSVLGTTGANVLTF. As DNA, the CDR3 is TGTGCCTGGAGTGTACTAGGGACAACTGGGGCCAACGTCCTGACTTTC. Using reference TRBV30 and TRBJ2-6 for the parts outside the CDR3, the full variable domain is SQTIHQWPATLVQPVGSPLSLECTVEGTSNPNLYWYRQAAGRGLQLLFYSVGIGQISSEVPQNLSASRPQDRQFILSSKKLLLSDSGFYLCAWSVLGTTGANVLTFGAGSRLTVL.

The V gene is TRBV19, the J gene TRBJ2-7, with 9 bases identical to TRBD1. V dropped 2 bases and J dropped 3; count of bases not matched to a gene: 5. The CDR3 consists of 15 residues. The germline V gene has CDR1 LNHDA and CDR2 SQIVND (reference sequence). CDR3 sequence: CASSIRDRVIYEQYF. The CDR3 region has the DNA TGTGCCAGTAGTATAAGGGACAGGGTAATCTACGAGCAGTACTTC.

The CDR3 is CASSLLPVNYEQYF. In DNA, the CDR3 is TGCGCCAGCAGCTTGCTGCCGGTAAACTACGAGCAGTACTTC. The chain couples TRBV5-1 to TRBJ2-7; D remains ambiguous. V gave up 1 base and J gave up 3 bases, with 11 bases separating them. Per germline, CDR1 SGHRS and CDR2 YFSETQ. The CDR3 is 14 residues long.

CDR3 residues: CASSSDSYTEAFF. The CDR3, as DNA: TGTGCCAGCAGCTCGGACAGTTACACTGAAGCTTTCTTT. The chain has TRBV9 and TRBJ1-1; possible D gene TRBD1, 6 bases. Germline CDR1 SGDLS, CDR2 YYNGEE. The CDR3 has 13 residues. V was trimmed by 4 bases and J by 3 bases, leaving 10 bases between them.